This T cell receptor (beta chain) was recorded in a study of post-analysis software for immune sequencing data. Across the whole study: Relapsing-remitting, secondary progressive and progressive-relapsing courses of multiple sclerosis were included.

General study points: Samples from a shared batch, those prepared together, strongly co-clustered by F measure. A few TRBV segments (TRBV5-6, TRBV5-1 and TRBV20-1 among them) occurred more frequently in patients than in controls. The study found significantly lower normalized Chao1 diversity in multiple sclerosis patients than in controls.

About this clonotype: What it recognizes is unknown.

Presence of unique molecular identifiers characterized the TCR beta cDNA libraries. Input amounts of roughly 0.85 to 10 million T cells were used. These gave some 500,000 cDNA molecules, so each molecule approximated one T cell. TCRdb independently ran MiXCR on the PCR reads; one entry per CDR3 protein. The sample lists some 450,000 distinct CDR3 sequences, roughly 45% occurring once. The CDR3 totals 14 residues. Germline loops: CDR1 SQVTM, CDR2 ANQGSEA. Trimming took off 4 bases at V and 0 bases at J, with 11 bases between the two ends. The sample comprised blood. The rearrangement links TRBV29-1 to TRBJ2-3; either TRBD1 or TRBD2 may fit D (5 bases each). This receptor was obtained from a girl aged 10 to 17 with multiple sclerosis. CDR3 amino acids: CSVALGDSTDTQYF. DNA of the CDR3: TGCAGCGTTGCTCTTGGGGACAGCACAGATACGCAGTATTTT.